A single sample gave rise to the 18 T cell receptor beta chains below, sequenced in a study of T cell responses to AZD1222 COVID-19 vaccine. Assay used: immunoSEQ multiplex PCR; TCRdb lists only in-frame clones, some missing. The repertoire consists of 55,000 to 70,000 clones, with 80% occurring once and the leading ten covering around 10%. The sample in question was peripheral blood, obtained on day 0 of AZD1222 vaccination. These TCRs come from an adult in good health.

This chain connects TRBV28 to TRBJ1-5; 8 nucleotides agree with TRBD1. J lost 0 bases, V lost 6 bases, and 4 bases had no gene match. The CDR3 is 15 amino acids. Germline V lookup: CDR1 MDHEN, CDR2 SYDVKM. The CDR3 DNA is TGTGCCAGCAGCCCGGACAGGGATAGCAATCAGCCCCAGCATTTT. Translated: CASSPDRDSNQPQHF.

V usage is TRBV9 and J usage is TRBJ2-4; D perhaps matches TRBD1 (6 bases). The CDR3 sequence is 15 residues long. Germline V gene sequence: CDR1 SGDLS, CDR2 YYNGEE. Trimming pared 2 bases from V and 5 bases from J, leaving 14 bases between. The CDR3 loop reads CASSVGGQLENIQYF. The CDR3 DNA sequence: TGTGCCAGCAGCGTGGGCGGACAGCTAGAAAACATTCAGTACTTC.

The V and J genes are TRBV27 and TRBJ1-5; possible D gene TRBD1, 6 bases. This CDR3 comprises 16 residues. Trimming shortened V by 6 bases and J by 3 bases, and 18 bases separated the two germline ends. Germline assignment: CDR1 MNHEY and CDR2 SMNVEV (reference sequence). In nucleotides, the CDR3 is TGTGCCAGCAGACCCTCTCAGGGGACGATCAATCAGCCCCAGCATTTT. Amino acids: CASRPSQGTINQPQHF.

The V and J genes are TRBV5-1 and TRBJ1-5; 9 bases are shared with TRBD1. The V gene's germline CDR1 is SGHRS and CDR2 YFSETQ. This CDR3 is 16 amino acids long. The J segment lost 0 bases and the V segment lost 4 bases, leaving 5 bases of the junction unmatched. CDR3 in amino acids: CASSEGTGNSNQPQHF. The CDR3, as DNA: TGCGCCAGCAGCGAAGGGACAGGGAATAGCAATCAGCCCCAGCATTTT.

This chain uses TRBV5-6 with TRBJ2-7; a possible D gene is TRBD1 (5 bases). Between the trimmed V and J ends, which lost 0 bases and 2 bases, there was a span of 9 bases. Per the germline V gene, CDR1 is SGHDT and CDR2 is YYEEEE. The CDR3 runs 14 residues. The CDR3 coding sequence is TGTGCCAGCAGCTTGGGCAGGGCCACCTACGAGCAGTACTTC. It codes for CASSLGRATYEQYF.

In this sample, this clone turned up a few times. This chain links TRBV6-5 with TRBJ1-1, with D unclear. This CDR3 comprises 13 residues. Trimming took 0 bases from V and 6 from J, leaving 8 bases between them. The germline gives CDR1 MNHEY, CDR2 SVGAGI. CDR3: CASSYSIEAEAFF. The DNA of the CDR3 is TGTGCCAGCAGTTACTCGATCGAGGCTGAAGCTTTCTTT.

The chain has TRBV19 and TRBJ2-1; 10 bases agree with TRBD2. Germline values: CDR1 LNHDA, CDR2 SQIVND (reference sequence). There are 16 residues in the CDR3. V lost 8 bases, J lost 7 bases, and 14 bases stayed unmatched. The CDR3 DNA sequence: TGTGCCAGTGCTTTCCAGCGGGGGGGCGTACGGAATGAGCAGTTCTTC. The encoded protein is CASAFQRGGVRNEQFF.

CDR3 residues: CARSYGLAGVRDTQYF. CDR3 sequence (DNA): TGTGCCAGAAGCTACGGACTAGCGGGAGTTAGGGATACGCAGTATTTT. V is TRBV5-3 and J is TRBJ2-3; TRBD2 matches at 13 bases. TRBV5-3 is assigned to the ORF class and has an uncertain function. With V trimmed by 3 bases and J by 6 bases, 7 bases remained unmatched. This CDR3 is 16 amino acids long.

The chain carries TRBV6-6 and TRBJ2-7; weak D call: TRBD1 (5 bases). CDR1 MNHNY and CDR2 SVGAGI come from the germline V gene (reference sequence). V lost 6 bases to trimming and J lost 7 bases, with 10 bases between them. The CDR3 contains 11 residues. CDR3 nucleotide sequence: TGTGCCAGCAGCTGGAGACAGGAGCAGTACTTC. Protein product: CASSWRQEQYF.

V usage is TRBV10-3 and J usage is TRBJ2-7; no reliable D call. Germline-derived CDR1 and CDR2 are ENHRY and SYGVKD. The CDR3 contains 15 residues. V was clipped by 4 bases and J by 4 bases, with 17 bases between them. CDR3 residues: CAISGGGLDRYEQYF. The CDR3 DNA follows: TGTGCCATCAGTGGGGGTGGGCTCGATCGTTACGAGCAGTACTTC.

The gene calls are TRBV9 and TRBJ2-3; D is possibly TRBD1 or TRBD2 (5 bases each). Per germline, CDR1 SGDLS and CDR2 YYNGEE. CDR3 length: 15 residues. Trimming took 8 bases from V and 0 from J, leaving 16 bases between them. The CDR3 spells CASNRDPRSTDTQYF. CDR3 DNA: TGTGCCAGTAACCGGGACCCTCGGAGCACAGATACGCAGTATTTT.

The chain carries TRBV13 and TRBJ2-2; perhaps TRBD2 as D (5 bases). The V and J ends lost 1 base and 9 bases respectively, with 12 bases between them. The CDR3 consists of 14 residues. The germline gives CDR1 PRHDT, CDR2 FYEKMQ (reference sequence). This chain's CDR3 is CASSLARDGRELFF. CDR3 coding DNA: TGTGCCAGCAGCTTAGCCCGGGATGGGAGGGAGCTGTTTTTT.

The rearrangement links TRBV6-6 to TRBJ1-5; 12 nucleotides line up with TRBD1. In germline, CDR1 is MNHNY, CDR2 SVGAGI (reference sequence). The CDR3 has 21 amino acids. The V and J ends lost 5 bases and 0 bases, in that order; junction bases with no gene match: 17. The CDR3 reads CASSRLNRDRGRGDSNQPQHF. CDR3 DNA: TGTGCCAGCAGTCGATTGAACCGGGACAGGGGGCGCGGGGATAGCAATCAGCCCCAGCATTTT.

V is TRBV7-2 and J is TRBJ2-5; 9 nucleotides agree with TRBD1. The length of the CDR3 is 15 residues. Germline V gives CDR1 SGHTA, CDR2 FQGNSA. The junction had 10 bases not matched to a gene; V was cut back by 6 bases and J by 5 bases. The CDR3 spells CASRRDRGTAETQYF. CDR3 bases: TGTGCCAGCAGACGAGACAGGGGGACGGCGGAGACCCAGTACTTC.

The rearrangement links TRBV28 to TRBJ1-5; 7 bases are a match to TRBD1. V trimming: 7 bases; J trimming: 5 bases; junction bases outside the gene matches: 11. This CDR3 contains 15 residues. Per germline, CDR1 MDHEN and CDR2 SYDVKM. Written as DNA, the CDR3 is TGTGCCAGCACTCGGGAGGGGGCAGGGTATCAGCCCCAGCATTTT. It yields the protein CASTREGAGYQPQHF.

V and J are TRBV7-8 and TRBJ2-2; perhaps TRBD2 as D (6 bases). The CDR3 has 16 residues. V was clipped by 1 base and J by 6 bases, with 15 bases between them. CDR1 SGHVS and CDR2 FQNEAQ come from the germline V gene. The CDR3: CASSLVVTRTPGELFF. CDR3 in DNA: TGTGCCAGCAGCTTAGTAGTGACTAGAACCCCCGGGGAGCTGTTTTTT.

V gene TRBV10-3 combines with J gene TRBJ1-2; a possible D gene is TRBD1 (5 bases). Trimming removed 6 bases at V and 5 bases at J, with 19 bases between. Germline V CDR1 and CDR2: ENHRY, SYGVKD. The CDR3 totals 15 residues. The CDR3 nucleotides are TGTGCCATCAGGGGACTGGAAACTGACCATTATGGCTACACCTTC. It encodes CAIRGLETDHYGYTF.

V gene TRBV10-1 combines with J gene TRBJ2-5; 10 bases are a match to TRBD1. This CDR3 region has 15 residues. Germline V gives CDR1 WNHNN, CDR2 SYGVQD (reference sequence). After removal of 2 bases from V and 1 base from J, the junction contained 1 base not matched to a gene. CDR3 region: CASSERTGGQETQYF. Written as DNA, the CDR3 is TGCGCCAGCAGTGAGCGGACAGGGGGCCAAGAGACCCAGTACTTC.